This T cell receptor (beta chain) was sequenced for a study of shared clonotypes between healthy human individuals. Overall study: The cohort comprised a couple of women and a few men. Their ages spanned 18 to 49 years.

Assay: immunoSEQ multiplex PCR; the TCRdb copy retains only in-frame clones and omits some. The sample contains 330,000 or so clones, around 79% of which appear only once. This clone was detected a few times. The TCR sequence derives from a man under 40 in good health. The specimen was memory CD4+ T cells sorted from blood. Sample subset: CD45RA-negative fraction.

CDR3 residues: CASSREDSARQYF. CDR3 in DNA: TGTGCCAGCTCGCGAGAGGACTCGGCACGGCAGTACTTC. The V call is TRBV18, the J call TRBJ2-7; D is perhaps TRBD2 (5 bases). Trimming cost V 6 bases and J 9 bases, with 18 bases left between them. Germline V gene sequence: CDR1 KGHSH, CDR2 LQKENI. This CDR3 has 13 amino acids.